This T cell receptor beta chain was identified during a study of cytomegalovirus exposure and HLA in healthy donors. Study as a whole: From about 180 million T cells, an earlier analysis saw 110 million or so unique TCR beta sequences.

Both 60 Vbeta primers and 13 Jbeta primers went into the PCR. Measured with immunoSEQ multiplex PCR; TCRdb has only the in-frame clones, and not every one. The repertoire includes about 170,000 clones, about four fifths of them detected once, and 4.8% sits in the top ten. Points from the study as a whole: What a later analysis reportedly showed was that an Asian-associated ancestry cluster had fewer N-insertions than the 666-donor mean.

The CDR3 covers 14 residues. Germline CDR1 is SEHNR and CDR2 is FQNEAQ (reference sequence). Trimming cost V 3 bases and J 0 bases, with 6 bases left between them. Note on this clone: Antigen specificity is unknown.

The chain carries TRBV7-9 and TRBJ1-5; D unresolved. The TCR comes from a man between 18 and 35 years old in good health and CMV-seronegative. The sequencing input was PBMCs. This CDR3 is CASSLRGSNQPQHF. The CDR3 coding sequence is TGTGCCAGCAGCTTGCGGGGTAGCAATCAGCCCCAGCATTTT.